What follows are 30 T cell receptor beta chains derived from one specimen sequenced in a study of blood T cell repertoires in COVID-19. The assay was immunoSEQ multiplex PCR, and TCRdb's table has in-frame clones only and misses some. The repertoire consists of about 190,000 clones, with approximately 81% occurring once and the leading ten covering 4.5% to 5%. The sequenced sample consisted of peripheral blood. All receptors derive from an elderly woman with acute or convalescent COVID-19.

This clone was seen just once. This chain links TRBV5-4 with TRBJ2-2, with D possibly being TRBD1 (7 bases). CDR1 is SGHNT, CDR2 YYREEE, per germline (reference sequence). Trimming cost V 2 bases and J 7 bases, with 21 bases left between them. The CDR3 is 17 residues long. The CDR3: CASSFRAGRGQVGELFF. CDR3 coding DNA: TGTGCCAGCAGCTTCAGGGCGGGAAGGGGGCAGGTCGGGGAGCTGTTTTTT.

A single count supports this clone. Other DNA sequences in this specimen translate into the identical CDR3. V is TRBV7-2 and J is TRBJ2-3; D is possibly TRBD2 (6 bases). Per germline, CDR1 SGHTA and CDR2 FQGNSA. CDR3 length: 14 amino acids. Trimming left V 3 bases short and J 2 bases short, with 9 bases between. The CDR3 DNA reads TGTGCCAGCAGCTTGGGACTCTTCACAGATACGCAGTATTTT. Amino acid sequence: CASSLGLFTDTQYF.

The rearrangement joins TRBV7-2 to TRBJ2-3, with 9 bases aligning to TRBD2. V lost 5 bases and J lost 3; bases outside the gene matches: 12. The CDR3 has 17 residues. From germline, CDR1 is SGHTA and CDR2 FQGNSA. The CDR3 region is CASSPKSGGRGTDTQYF. CDR3 nucleotide sequence: TGTGCCAGCAGCCCAAAAAGTGGCGGGAGGGGTACAGATACGCAGTATTTT.

The chain joins TRBV5-1 to TRBJ2-3; the match to TRBD1 covers 8 bases. CDR3 length: 14 residues. The germline V gene has CDR1 SGHRS and CDR2 YFSETQ. Trimming took 4 bases from V and 1 from J; bases not matched to a gene: 2. The CDR3 sequence is CASSPGQGTDTQYF. In DNA form, the CDR3 reads TGCGCCAGCAGCCCGGGACAGGGCACAGATACGCAGTATTTT.

V gene TRBV4-3 combines with J gene TRBJ1-4; a possible D gene is TRBD1 (6 bases). The ends were cut back, 4 bases at V and 3 bases at J, with 18 bases in the middle. The germline CDR1 and CDR2 sequences are LGHNA and YSLEER. The CDR3 has 17 amino acids. For the CDR3, the DNA is TGCGCCAGCAGCCCGGAATATCGGGGACACCCTAATGAAAAACTGTTTTTT. It specifies CASSPEYRGHPNEKLFF.

This clone occurred once. This chain connects TRBV9 to TRBJ1-2; tentatively, D is TRBD1 (6 bases). Germline CDR1 is SGDLS and CDR2 is YYNGEE. This CDR3 has 13 residues. Trimming took off 3 bases at V and 0 bases at J, with 6 bases between the two ends. The CDR3 DNA reads TGTGCCAGCAGCGACAGGGCTAACTATGGCTACACCTTC. Its translation is CASSDRANYGYTF.

The J gene is TRBJ2-7, the V gene TRBV6-2 or TRBV6-3, with 7 bases fitting TRBD1. CDR3 length: 14 amino acids. Trimming at V came to 1 base and at J to 2 bases, leaving 2 bases not matched to a gene. From germline, CDR1 is MNHEY and CDR2 SVGEGT. CDR3 residues: CASSYYTGAYEQYF. CDR3 DNA: TGTGCCAGCAGTTACTATACAGGGGCCTACGAGCAGTACTTC.

This clone occurred once. This sequence joins TRBV18 and TRBJ2-1; D is possibly TRBD2 (5 bases). Germline CDR1 reads KGHSH; CDR2 reads LQKENI. The V end was cut by 5 bases, the J end by 3 bases, with 11 bases between. The CDR3 spans 14 residues. The CDR3 protein is CASSGSGYYNEQFF. CDR3 nucleotides: TGTGCCAGCTCAGGGTCGGGGTACTACAATGAGCAGTTCTTC. Combining the CDR3 with reference TRBV18 and TRBJ2-1 gives the whole variable domain NAGVMQNPRHLVRRRGQEARLRCSPMKGHSHVYWYRQLPEEGLKFMVYLQKENIIDESGMPKERFSAEFPKEGPSILRIQQVVRGDSAAYFCASSGSGYYNEQFFGPGTRLTVL.

The rearrangement links TRBV6-2 or TRBV6-3 to TRBJ1-5, with 9 bases aligning to TRBD1. CDR1 is MNHEY and CDR2 is SVGEGT in the germline V gene. V gave up 5 bases and J gave up 3 bases; unmatched junction bases: 8. The length of the CDR3 is 16 residues. This CDR3 is CASSLTGTGTNQPQHF. The CDR3 region has the DNA TGTGCCAGCAGTCTCACCGGGACAGGGACCAATCAGCCCCAGCATTTT.

This clone showed up just a few times. The genes are TRBV10-3 and TRBJ1-5; TRBD1 is a possible D gene (6 bases). This CDR3 is built from 15 residues. V lost 0 bases to trimming and J lost 6 bases, with 12 bases between them. From germline, CDR1 is ENHRY and CDR2 SYGVKD. CDR3 nucleotide sequence: TGTGCCATCAGTGAGTCAACAGGGTATGGTCAGCCCCAGCATTTT. Translation gives CAISESTGYGQPQHF.

Many counts were recorded for this clone. The rearrangement links TRBV2 to TRBJ2-2, with D possibly being TRBD2 (5 bases). Germline-derived CDR1 and CDR2 are SNHLY and FYNNEI. This CDR3 comprises 15 residues. Trimming cost V 7 bases and J 5 bases, with 17 bases left between them. CDR3 DNA sequence: TGTGCCAGCACCCTAGCCACAACCGGGACCGGGGAGCTGTTTTTT. Its protein product is CASTLATTGTGELFF.

V usage is TRBV6-5 and J usage is TRBJ1-6, with D unclear. The V and J ends lost 4 bases and 7 bases respectively, with 11 bases between them. In germline, CDR1 is MNHEY, CDR2 SVGAGI. The CDR3 consists of 14 residues. For the CDR3, the DNA is TGTGCCAGCAGTTCCGGACTGGGCAATTCACCCCTCCACTTT. This translates into CASSSGLGNSPLHF.

This clone was observed a handful of times. The chain is built from TRBV7-2 and TRBJ1-1; D possibly corresponds to TRBD1 (5 bases). Germline CDR1 reads SGHTA; CDR2 reads FQGNSA. This CDR3 spans 13 amino acids. The ends were cut back, 7 bases at V and 0 bases at J, with 9 bases in the middle. Here the CDR3 DNA reads TGTGCCAGCACCGGGGGGTTGAACACTGAAGCTTTCTTT. Translating gives CASTGGLNTEAFF.

This clone was observed a few times. V is TRBV10-3 and J is TRBJ1-4; a weak D match, TRBD1 (6 bases). The germline V and J ends were trimmed by 10 bases and 5 bases, with 14 bases remaining between them. The CDR3 runs to 13 residues. Looked up from germline, CDR1 is ENHRY and CDR2 is SYGVKD. CDR3 nucleotides: TGTGCCACTACGGACAGTTCCAATGAAAAACTGTTTTTT. Its protein is CATTDSSNEKLFF.

This clone was seen a handful of times. The chain employs TRBV7-2 and TRBJ1-5; D not certain. With 1 base removed from V and 7 bases from J, the gap between germline ends came to 11 bases. CDR1 SGHTA and CDR2 FQGNSA come from the germline V gene. This CDR3 is built from 14 residues. In nucleotides, the CDR3 is TGTGCCAGCAGCTTAGTTTCGGCGGGCCAGCCCCAGCATTTT. Translation: CASSLVSAGQPQHF.

The J gene is TRBJ1-1, the V gene TRBV29-1, with 8 bases that match TRBD1. Trimming removed 6 bases from V and 6 bases from J; junction bases left unmatched: 6. The CDR3 consists of 12 residues. Germline CDR1 reads SQVTM; CDR2 reads ANQGSEA. CDR3 nucleotides: TGCAGCGTCATGACAGGGGTGGCTGAAGCTTTCTTT. Translation gives CSVMTGVAEAFF. Drawing the rest from reference TRBV29-1 and TRBJ1-1, the complete variable domain is SAVISQKPSRDICQRGTSLTIQCQVDSQVTMMFWYRQQPGQSLTLIATANQGSEATYESGFVIDKFPISRPNLTFSTLTVSNMSPEDSSIYLCSVMTGVAEAFFGQGTRLTVV.

The chain has TRBV7-2 and TRBJ1-1, with D hard to call. Trimming stripped 6 bases from V and 1 base from J, with 9 bases between. This CDR3 has 13 amino acids. Germline CDR1 reads SGHTA; CDR2 reads FQGNSA. The CDR3 nucleotides read TGTGCCAGCAGAGCCCTACCGAACACTGAAGCTTTCTTT. Translation: CASRALPNTEAFF. Combining the CDR3 with reference TRBV7-2 and TRBJ1-1 gives the whole variable domain GAGVSQSPSNKVTEKGKDVELRCDPISGHTALYWYRQSLGQGLEFLIYFQGNSAPDKSGLPSDRFSAERTGGSVSTLTIQRTQQEDSAVYLCASRALPNTEAFFGQGTRLTVV.

The rearrangement uses TRBV24-1 and TRBJ1-3, with 7 nucleotides matching TRBD1. Germline V CDR1 and CDR2: KGHDR, SFDVKD. Trimming at V came to 5 bases and at J to 1 base, leaving 4 bases not matched to a gene. CDR3 length: 15 residues. The CDR3 DNA reads as TGTGCCACCAGTGCTGCGACAGGGTCTGGAAACACCATATATTTT. Residues: CATSAATGSGNTIYF.

V and J are TRBV9 and TRBJ1-2; the match to TRBD1 covers 9 bases. This CDR3 spans 14 amino acids. Germline lookup yields CDR1 SGDLS and CDR2 YYNGEE. After removal of 4 bases from V and 4 bases from J, the junction contained 5 bases not matched to a gene. The CDR3 region has the DNA TGTGCCAGCAGCCCTCAGACAGGGGGCTATGGCTACACCTTC. Translating gives CASSPQTGGYGYTF.

The sample holds one count of this clone. The chain employs TRBV20-1 and TRBJ2-3; D unclear. The V end was cut by 3 bases, the J end by 2 bases, with 9 bases between. CDR1 and CDR2 (germline): DFQATT, SNEGSKA (reference sequence). CDR3 size: 13 residues. This chain's CDR3 is CSASHGNTDTQYF. CDR3 DNA sequence: TGCAGTGCTAGTCACGGTAACACAGATACGCAGTATTTT.

V is TRBV6-5 and J is TRBJ2-2, with TRBD2 as a possible D gene (7 bases). CDR3 size: 15 residues. The germline V gene has CDR1 MNHEY and CDR2 SVGAGI. The V and J ends lost 2 bases and 5 bases respectively, with 12 bases between them. CDR3 DNA: TGTGCCAGCAGTTACGCGGGGGCAGAAACCGGGGAGCTGTTTTTT. This sequence encodes CASSYAGAETGELFF.

This chain links TRBV19 with TRBJ1-6; TRBD1 matches at 7 bases. The CDR3 is 16 amino acids. V lost 6 bases to trimming and J lost 7 bases; unmatched junction nucleotides: 12. Germline V gene sequence: CDR1 LNHDA, CDR2 SQIVND (reference sequence). Here the CDR3 reads CASRSSQTGRNSPLHF. The CDR3 region has the DNA TGTGCCAGTAGATCCTCTCAGACAGGGAGAAATTCACCCCTCCACTTT.

The chain's CDR3 is CASSLQENTEAFF. CDR3 DNA: TGTGCCAGCAGTTTGCAGGAGAACACTGAAGCTTTCTTT. This chain links TRBV12-3 or TRBV12-4 with TRBJ1-1; D gene uncertain. This CDR3 has 13 amino acids. The ends were cut back, 3 bases at V and 1 base at J, with 6 bases in the middle.

V and J are TRBV6-5 and TRBJ2-2, with a possible D match to TRBD1 (5 bases). Germline V lookup: CDR1 MNHEY, CDR2 SVGAGI. CDR3 size: 15 residues. V was clipped by 4 bases and J by 5 bases, with 14 bases between them. CDR3 in amino acids: CASSFDSLPTGELFF. The CDR3 DNA is TGTGCCAGCAGTTTTGACAGTCTACCAACCGGGGAGCTGTTTTTT.

This rearrangement joins TRBV10-3 to TRBJ1-4; the D is unclear. The V gene lost 3 bases and the J gene lost 3 bases, with 14 bases spanning the gap. Germline values: CDR1 ENHRY, CDR2 SYGVKD. The CDR3 runs to 16 residues. The DNA of the CDR3 is TGTGCCATCAGTGACCCGAGGGAACCGTCTAATGAAAAACTGTTTTTT. Translated: CAISDPREPSNEKLFF.

This clone appeared a single time. This chain joins TRBV21-1 and TRBJ2-7; TRBD1 is the table's D call and was not checked against the DNA. TRBV21-1 is a recognized pseudogene. The CDR3 extends over 15 amino acids. The CDR3 DNA follows: TGTGCCAGCATCCCTTCTAGGGGGCTCTCCTACGAGCAGTACTTC. It codes for CASIPSRGLSYEQYF.

This clone has a handful of counts. The CDR3 region has the DNA TGTGCCAGCTGCGCGGGGGGATCCTTGAACACTGAAGCTTTCTTT. It translates to CASCAGGSLNTEAFF. The chain combines TRBV28 with TRBJ1-1; maybe TRBD1 (5 bases). The CDR3 is made up of 15 amino acids. Germline CDR1 reads MDHEN; CDR2 reads SYDVKM. Trimming stripped 8 bases from V and 0 bases from J, with 16 bases between.

This chain links TRBV18 with TRBJ1-2; D might be TRBD1 (5 bases). The ends were cut back, 2 bases at V and 1 base at J, with 11 bases in the middle. The CDR3 has 15 residues. CDR1 KGHSH and CDR2 LQKENI come from the germline V gene. CDR3 coding DNA: TGTGCCAGCTCACCAGTAGGGGCAATTAACTATGGCTACACCTTC. Translated: CASSPVGAINYGYTF.

This clone has a handful of counts. This chain connects TRBV4-3 to TRBJ2-7; maybe TRBD1 (6 bases). The CDR3 is 13 residues long. V was shortened by 0 bases and J by 6 bases, with 9 bases between the two germline ends. The germline V gene has CDR1 LGHNA and CDR2 YSLEER. CDR3: CASSQEMGAEQYF. As DNA, the CDR3 is TGCGCCAGCAGCCAAGAGATGGGGGCCGAGCAGTACTTC.

The chain joins TRBV5-4 to TRBJ2-1; 11 bases line up with TRBD2. The CDR3 extends over 15 amino acids. V lost 2 bases and J lost 9; bases outside the gene matches: 7. Germline V gene lookup returns CDR1 SGHNT and CDR2 YYREEE (reference sequence). The CDR3 spells CASSLGSGRASEQFF. The CDR3 DNA reads as TGTGCCAGCAGCTTAGGTAGCGGGAGGGCCTCTGAGCAGTTCTTC.